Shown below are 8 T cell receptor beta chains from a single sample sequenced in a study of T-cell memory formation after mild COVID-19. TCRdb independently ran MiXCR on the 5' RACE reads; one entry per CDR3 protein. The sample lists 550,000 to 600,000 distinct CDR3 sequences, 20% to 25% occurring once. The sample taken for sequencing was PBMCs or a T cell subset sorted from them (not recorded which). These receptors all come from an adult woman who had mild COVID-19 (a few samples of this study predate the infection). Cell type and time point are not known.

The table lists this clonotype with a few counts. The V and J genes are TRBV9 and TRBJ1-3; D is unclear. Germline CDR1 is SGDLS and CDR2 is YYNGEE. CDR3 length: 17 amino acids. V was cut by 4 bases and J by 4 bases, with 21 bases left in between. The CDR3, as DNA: TGTGCCAGCAGCCCAGAGGTCACAACTCTCGCCGGAAACACCATATATTTT. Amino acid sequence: CASSPEVTTLAGNTIYF.

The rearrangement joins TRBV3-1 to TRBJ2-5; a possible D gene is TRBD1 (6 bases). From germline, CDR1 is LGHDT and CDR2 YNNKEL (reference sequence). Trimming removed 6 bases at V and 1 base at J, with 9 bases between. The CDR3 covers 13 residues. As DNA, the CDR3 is TGTGCCAGCAGGTCAGGGGCCCAAGAGACCCAGTACTTC. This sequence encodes CASRSGAQETQYF.

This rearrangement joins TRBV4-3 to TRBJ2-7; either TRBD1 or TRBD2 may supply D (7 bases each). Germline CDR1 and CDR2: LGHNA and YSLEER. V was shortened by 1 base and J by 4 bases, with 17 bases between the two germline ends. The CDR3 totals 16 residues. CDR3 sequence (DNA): TGCGCCAGCAGCCAAGTCCTCTCAGGGGGGGAATACGAGCAGTACTTC. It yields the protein CASSQVLSGGEYEQYF.

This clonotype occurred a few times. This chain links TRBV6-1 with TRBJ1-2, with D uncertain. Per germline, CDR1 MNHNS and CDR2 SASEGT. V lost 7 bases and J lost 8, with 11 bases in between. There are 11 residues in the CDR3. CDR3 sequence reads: CASKPGSGYTF. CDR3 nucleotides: TGTGCCAGCAAACCGGGGAGCGGCTACACCTTC.

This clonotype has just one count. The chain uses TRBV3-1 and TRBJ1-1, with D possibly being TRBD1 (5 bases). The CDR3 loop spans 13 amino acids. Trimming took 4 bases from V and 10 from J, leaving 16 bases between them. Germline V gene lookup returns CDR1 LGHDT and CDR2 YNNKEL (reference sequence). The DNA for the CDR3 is TGTGCCAGCAGCCTAGTGGGGGGGGTTGGAGCTTTCTTT. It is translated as CASSLVGGVGAFF.

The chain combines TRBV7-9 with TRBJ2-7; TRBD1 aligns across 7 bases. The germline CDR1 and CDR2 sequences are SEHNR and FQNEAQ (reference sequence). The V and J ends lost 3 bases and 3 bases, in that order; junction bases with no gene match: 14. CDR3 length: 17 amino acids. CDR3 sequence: CASSLLSPGQQFYEQYF. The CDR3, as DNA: TGTGCCAGCAGCTTGCTATCACCGGGACAGCAATTCTACGAGCAGTACTTC.

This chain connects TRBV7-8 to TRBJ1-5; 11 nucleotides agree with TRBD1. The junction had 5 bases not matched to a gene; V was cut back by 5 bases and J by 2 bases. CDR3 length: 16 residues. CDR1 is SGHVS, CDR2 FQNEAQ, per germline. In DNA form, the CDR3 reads TGTGCCAGCAGCGGGAGGACAGGGGGCGGCAATCAGCCCCAGCATTTT. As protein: CASSGRTGGGNQPQHF.

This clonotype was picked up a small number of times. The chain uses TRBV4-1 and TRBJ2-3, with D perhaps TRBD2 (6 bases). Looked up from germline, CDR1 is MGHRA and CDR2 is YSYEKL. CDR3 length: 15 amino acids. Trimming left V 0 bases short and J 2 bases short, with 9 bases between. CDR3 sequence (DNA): TGCGCCAGCAGCCAAGATGGGGGGTTCACAGATACGCAGTATTTT. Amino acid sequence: CASSQDGGFTDTQYF.